These 31 T cell receptor beta chains were all obtained from the same sample, sequenced in a study of T cells in Graves' hyperthyroidism and ophthalmopathy. RNA transcripts were the template for amplifying TCR beta CDR3 regions. The TCR CDR3 first-round RT-PCR relied on the HTBI primer set. MiXCR, applied by TCRdb to the multiplex PCR reads, yields one record per CDR3 protein. In the table there are more than 550,000 distinct CDR3 sequences, about 45% of which are singletons. Sequencing was carried out using peripheral blood or thyroid tissue (not recorded which). All receptors derive from an adult man with Graves' disease, either hyperthyroidism or ophthalmopathy (not recorded which).

The J gene is TRBJ1-2, the V gene TRBV12-3 or TRBV12-4; D gene ambiguous. Trimming pared 5 bases from V and 4 bases from J, leaving 17 bases between. The CDR3 consists of 15 residues. CDR3 DNA sequence: TGTGCCAGCAGTCCCCCCGGGATGGCGCTCTATGGCTACACCTTC. Amino acids: CASSPPGMALYGYTF.

The rearrangement uses TRBV5-6 and TRBJ1-2; no firm D call. V was clipped by 0 bases and J by 8 bases, with 14 bases between them. The CDR3 contains 14 residues. Germline loops: CDR1 SGHDT, CDR2 YYEEEE. CDR3 in DNA: TGTGCCAGCAGCTTGGATGTCGGTTCCTACGGCTACACCTTC. Its translation: CASSLDVGSYGYTF.

The V gene is TRBV7-9, the J gene TRBJ1-5, with a tentative D call TRBD1 (6 bases). Germline V lookup: CDR1 SEHNR, CDR2 FQNEAQ (reference sequence). V was pared by 7 bases and J by 3 bases, with 10 bases between. The CDR3 runs 13 residues. CDR3 region: CASTGANNQPQHF. The DNA for the CDR3 is TGTGCCAGCACGGGGGCCAACAATCAGCCCCAGCATTTT. The full variable domain, rest sourced from reference TRBV7-9 and TRBJ1-5, is DTGVSQNPRHKITKRGQNVTFRCDPISEHNRLYWYRQTLGQGPEFLTYFQNEAQLEKSRLLSDRFSAERPKGSFSTLEIQRTEQGDSAMYLCASTGANNQPQHFGDGTRLSIL.

The J gene is TRBJ1-5, the V gene TRBV10-3, with D possibly being TRBD1 (6 bases). Germline loops: CDR1 ENHRY, CDR2 SYGVKD. The CDR3 sequence is 16 residues long. The V and J ends lost 3 bases and 4 bases respectively, with 16 bases between them. CDR3 in DNA: TGTGCCATCAGTGACGGGGGGCAGGGCGTTAATCAGCCCCAGCATTTT. It specifies CAISDGGQGVNQPQHF.

The rearrangement links TRBV9 to TRBJ2-5, with 11 bases fitting TRBD2. J lost 1 base, V lost 0 bases, and 5 bases had no gene match. The CDR3 covers 17 residues. From germline, CDR1 is SGDLS and CDR2 YYNGEE. The CDR3 nucleotides read TGTGCCAGCAGCGTAGACGGTCTAGCGGGGGGCCAAGAGACCCAGTACTTC. Translated: CASSVDGLAGGQETQYF. The full variable domain, in which reference TRBV9 and TRBJ2-5 provide the parts outside the CDR3, is DSGVTQTPKHLITATGQRVTLRCSPRSGDLSVYWYQQSLDQGLQFLIQYYNGEERAKGNILERFSAQQFPDLHSELNLSSLELGDSALYFCASSVDGLAGGQETQYFGPGTRLLVL.

The genes are TRBV5-1 and TRBJ1-2, with 8 bases aligning to TRBD1. Germline V gene sequence: CDR1 SGHRS, CDR2 YFSETQ. The CDR3 is made up of 16 amino acids. J gave up 0 bases and V 4 bases, and 8 bases lay outside the gene matches. This CDR3 is CASSPNRQGSNYGYTF. The CDR3 DNA follows: TGCGCCAGCAGCCCCAACCGACAGGGGTCTAACTATGGCTACACCTTC.

The V and J genes are TRBV9 and TRBJ1-1; a possible D gene is TRBD1 (5 bases). Deletions cut 0 bases from V and 3 bases from J, with 15 bases between. The CDR3 runs 16 residues. The V gene's germline CDR1 is SGDLS and CDR2 YYNGEE. CDR3 nucleotides: TGTGCCAGCAGCGTAGGCTTGATGGGGGGTGACACTGAAGCTTTCTTT. Residues: CASSVGLMGGDTEAFF.

The rearrangement uses TRBV29-1 and TRBJ2-7, with TRBD1 identical over 7 bases. The CDR3 length is 12 residues. With 8 bases clipped from V and 3 bases from J, the junction kept 7 bases outside the gene matches. Germline loops: CDR1 SQVTM, CDR2 ANQGSEA. The CDR3, as DNA: TGCAGCACCTACTGGACAGGCTACGAGCAGTACTTC. It translates to CSTYWTGYEQYF.

This clonotype was seen many times. The genes are TRBV9 and TRBJ1-6; 7 bases map to TRBD1. The V and J ends lost 4 bases and 7 bases, in that order; junction bases with no gene match: 11. This CDR3 is built from 16 residues. CDR1 and CDR2 from the germline V gene are SGDLS and YYNGEE. CDR3 DNA: TGTGCCAGCAGCTTCCAGATTACAGGGGTGAATTCACCCCTCCACTTT. Translated: CASSFQITGVNSPLHF.

The genes are TRBV12-3 or TRBV12-4 and TRBJ1-6; D remains ambiguous. The CDR3 spans 14 residues. Trimming shortened V by 6 bases and J by 7 bases, and 13 bases separated the two germline ends. The CDR3 region has the DNA TGTGCCAGCAGGACTCAGTATCTCAATTCACCCCTCCACTTT. Its protein is CASRTQYLNSPLHF.

This clonotype was picked up many times. The V and J genes are TRBV7-9 and TRBJ1-6; D uncertain. V gave up 4 bases and J gave up 7 bases, with 11 bases separating them. The CDR3 runs to 14 residues. Per germline, CDR1 SEHNR and CDR2 FQNEAQ (reference sequence). CDR3 residues: CASSWAGQNSPLHF. CDR3 DNA sequence: TGTGCCAGCAGCTGGGCGGGTCAGAATTCACCCCTCCACTTT.

This chain uses TRBV11-2 with TRBJ1-5, with D perhaps matching TRBD1 (5 bases). Between the trimmed V and J ends, which lost 2 bases and 7 bases, there was a span of 24 bases. This CDR3 is built from 18 residues. Germline lookup yields CDR1 SGHAT and CDR2 FQNNGV. CDR3 in amino acids: CASSLTPLGEGIGQPQHF. The CDR3 DNA sequence: TGTGCCAGCAGCTTAACCCCCCTTGGGGAGGGGATCGGACAGCCCCAGCATTTT.

The CDR3 reads CASSPQVPNTEAFF. The CDR3 nucleotides read TGTGCCAGCTCACCCCAGGTACCGAACACTGAAGCTTTCTTT. This chain uses TRBV18 with TRBJ1-1; D not certain. The germline V gene encodes CDR1 KGHSH and CDR2 LQKENI. Trimming removed 3 bases from V and 1 base from J, with 9 bases in between. This CDR3 has 14 residues.

The V gene is TRBV25-1, the J gene TRBJ1-4; 9 positions match TRBD1. V lost 4 bases, J lost 7 bases, and 10 bases stayed unmatched. There are 16 residues in the CDR3. Germline V gene data show CDR1 as MGHDK and CDR2 as SYGVNS. The CDR3 protein is CASSGPTGGSGEKLFF. The CDR3 DNA reads TGTGCCAGCAGTGGGCCGACAGGGGGTTCAGGTGAAAAACTGTTTTTT.

This clonotype came up many times. V is TRBV7-2 and J is TRBJ2-5; TRBD1 agrees at 8 bases. The CDR3 sequence is 15 residues long. Trimming removed 2 bases from V and 5 bases from J; junction bases left unmatched: 7. Germline V gene lookup returns CDR1 SGHTA and CDR2 FQGNSA. CDR3 DNA sequence: TGTGCCAGCAGCTTAAGACGGACAGGGCTGGAGACCCAGTACTTC. This encodes CASSLRRTGLETQYF.

V and J are TRBV7-1 and TRBJ2-2; D is perhaps TRBD1 (5 bases). TRBV7-1 qualifies as an ORF whose function is uncertain. V lost 3 bases to trimming and J lost 8 bases, with 13 bases between them. The length of the CDR3 is 14 residues. The CDR3 loop is CASSSEAGRGELFF. CDR3 in DNA: TGTGCCAGCAGCTCCGAGGCAGGGCGGGGGGAGCTGTTTTTT.

The chain joins TRBV29-1 to TRBJ1-1, with D maybe TRBD1 (5 bases). This CDR3 is built from 13 residues. The V end lost 8 bases, the J end lost 2 bases, and 15 bases lay between the germline ends. Germline CDR1 and CDR2: SQVTM and ANQGSEA. The CDR3 DNA follows: TGCAGCAGTATGGGGCTATATAACACTGAAGCTTTCTTT. It yields the protein CSSMGLYNTEAFF.

Comments on this clonotype: One junction end does not reproduce the germline sequence, and a read error may be involved. This chain uses TRBV11-2 with TRBJ1-5, with D hard to call. The CDR3 is made up of 14 amino acids. The germline gives CDR1 SGHAT, CDR2 FQNNGV. The CDR3 region has the DNA TGCGCCAGCAGCCCCCAAACGGGATATTCGCCCCAGCATTTT. This translates into CASSPQTGYSPQHF.

This clonotype has at least ten counts. J is TRBJ2-7 and V is TRBV19; unclear D gene. CDR3 length: 13 residues. V was clipped by 1 base and J by 3 bases, with 7 bases between them. CDR1 and CDR2 (germline): LNHDA, SQIVND (reference sequence). CDR3 nucleotide sequence: TGTGCCAGTAGTATAGGAAGCGACTACGAGCAGTACTTC. Translating it yields CASSIGSDYEQYF.

The chain joins TRBV6-5 to TRBJ1-2; TRBD1 agrees at 11 bases. This CDR3 region has 16 residues. Germline V gene sequence: CDR1 MNHEY, CDR2 SVGAGI. Unmatched junction bases numbered 6, after V lost 2 bases and J lost 4 bases. Here the CDR3 reads CASSYRTGGDGYGYTF. The CDR3 DNA reads as TGTGCCAGCAGTTACCGGACAGGGGGCGACGGCTATGGCTACACCTTC.

Written as DNA, the CDR3 is TGTGCCACCAGCAGAGTTCCAGGGTCCCACCTTGAGTACTTC. Residues: CATSRVPGSHLEYF. The chain recombines TRBV15 with TRBJ2-5; tentative D call: TRBD1 (5 bases). V was pared by 1 base and J by 12 bases, with 18 bases between. CDR3 length equals 14 residues. The germline CDR1 and CDR2 sequences are LNHNV and YYDKDF (reference sequence).

The chain carries TRBV19 and TRBJ1-5; D gene unclear. This CDR3 spans 17 amino acids. The V and J ends lost 0 bases and 6 bases respectively, with 18 bases between them. Germline V gene sequence: CDR1 LNHDA, CDR2 SQIVND (reference sequence). CDR3 amino acids: CASSIDGPPARVQPQHF. CDR3 DNA sequence: TGTGCCAGTAGTATAGATGGACCTCCGGCGCGCGTTCAGCCCCAGCATTTT. The full variable domain, rest sourced from reference TRBV19 and TRBJ1-5, is DGGITQSPKYLFRKEGQNVTLSCEQNLNHDAMYWYRQDPGQGLRLIYYSQIVNDFQKGDIAEGYSVSREKKESFPLTVTSAQKNPTAFYLCASSIDGPPARVQPQHFGDGTRLSIL.

The V and J genes are TRBV2 and TRBJ1-4; D not resolved. The CDR3 spans 14 residues. Germline CDR1 SNHLY, CDR2 FYNNEI. Trimming removed 7 bases at V and 8 bases at J, with 17 bases between. The CDR3 nucleotides are TGTGCCAGCACCAAACTTAGTTTGGGGGAAAAACTGTTTTTT. This translates into CASTKLSLGEKLFF. Variable domain in full (rest from reference TRBV2 and TRBJ1-4): EPEVTQTPSHQVTQMGQEVILRCVPISNHLYFYWYRQILGQKVEFLVSFYNNEISEKSEIFDDQFSVERPDGSNFTLKIRSTKLEDSAMYFCASTKLSLGEKLFFGSGTQLSVL.

This clonotype occurred a few times. The genes are TRBV5-1 and TRBJ1-1; D is possibly TRBD1 (5 bases). V lost 2 bases to trimming and J lost 10 bases, with 21 bases between them. This CDR3 is built from 15 residues. Germline CDR1 SGHRS, CDR2 YFSETQ. Here the CDR3 reads CASSLVTPSGRGAFF. DNA for the CDR3: TGCGCCAGCAGCTTAGTGACTCCCTCCGGAAGGGGAGCTTTCTTT. Together with reference TRBV5-1 and TRBJ1-1, the CDR3 gives the full variable domain: KAGVTQTPRYLIKTRGQQVTLSCSPISGHRSVSWYQQTPGQGLQFLFEYFSETQRNKGNFPGRFSGRQFSNSRSEMNVSTLELGDSALYLCASSLVTPSGRGAFFGQGTRLTVV.

This clonotype occurred many times. This chain links TRBV7-2 with TRBJ2-2; D is unclear. Germline V lookup: CDR1 SGHTA, CDR2 FQGNSA. Trimming took off 7 bases at V and 6 bases at J, with 15 bases between the two ends. The CDR3 sequence is 14 residues long. DNA of the CDR3: TGTGCCAGCACGTTTGCGATATCGGCCGGGGAGCTGTTTTTT. It codes for CASTFAISAGELFF.

This clonotype was seen a few times. With a much larger clone just one base away, this may be a read error. The chain uses TRBV29-1 and TRBJ1-1; D unresolved. Germline CDR1 and CDR2: SQVTM and ANQGSEA. The CDR3 is made up of 10 amino acids. Trimming stripped 2 bases from V and 5 bases from J, with 3 bases between. The CDR3 reads CSVEQTEAFF. The CDR3 DNA is TGCAGCGTTGAACAGACTGAAGCTTTCTTT.

This clonotype was detected many times. This chain links TRBV2 with TRBJ1-3, with TRBD1 identical over 10 bases. In germline, CDR1 is SNHLY, CDR2 FYNNEI. J gave up 4 bases and V 5 bases, and 8 bases lay outside the gene matches. This CDR3 is 16 amino acids long. The CDR3 nucleotides are TGTGCCAGCAGTCCGGACAGGGGGTCGGGAGGAAACACCATATATTTT. Translation gives CASSPDRGSGGNTIYF. The whole variable domain, filled in from reference TRBV2 and TRBJ1-3, reads EPEVTQTPSHQVTQMGQEVILRCVPISNHLYFYWYRQILGQKVEFLVSFYNNEISEKSEIFDDQFSVERPDGSNFTLKIRSTKLEDSAMYFCASSPDRGSGGNTIYFGEGSWLTVV.

In regard to this clonotype: Given a much more abundant clone one base away, this may be a read error. The V and J genes are TRBV7-9 and TRBJ1-6, with 8 positions matching TRBD1. This CDR3 has 15 amino acids. Unmatched junction bases numbered 8, after V lost 5 bases and J lost 8 bases. Germline V gene data show CDR1 as SEHNR and CDR2 as FQNEAQ (reference sequence). Here the CDR3 reads CASSPETGVYSPLHF. In nucleotides, the CDR3 is TGTGCCAGCAGCCCAGAGACAGGGGTTTATTCACCCCTCCACTTT.

This clonotype was counted many times. CDR3 loop: CASSLAAGAYEQYF. CDR3 in DNA: TGTGCCAGCAGCTTAGCGGCAGGGGCCTACGAGCAGTACTTC. The chain uses TRBV7-9 and TRBJ2-7; D might be TRBD1 (6 bases). The CDR3 is 14 amino acids. In germline, CDR1 is SEHNR, CDR2 FQNEAQ (reference sequence). V was pared by 0 bases and J by 2 bases, with 8 bases between.

This chain connects TRBV10-2 to TRBJ1-1, with D uncertain. The V and J ends lost 0 bases and 11 bases respectively, with 13 bases between them. CDR3 length equals 13 residues. The germline V gene encodes CDR1 WSHSY and CDR2 SAAADI. The CDR3 here is CASSESIRNSAFF. The CDR3 DNA follows: TGCGCCAGCAGTGAGTCAATCCGGAATAGCGCTTTCTTT.

The chain joins TRBV5-6 to TRBJ1-1; no firm D call. CDR1 and CDR2 (germline): SGHDT, YYEEEE. This CDR3 has 14 amino acids. V was pared by 4 bases and J by 1 base, with 11 bases between. DNA of the CDR3: TGTGCCAGCAGCGCAGACACAGAGAACACTGAAGCTTTCTTT. Translating it yields CASSADTENTEAFF.